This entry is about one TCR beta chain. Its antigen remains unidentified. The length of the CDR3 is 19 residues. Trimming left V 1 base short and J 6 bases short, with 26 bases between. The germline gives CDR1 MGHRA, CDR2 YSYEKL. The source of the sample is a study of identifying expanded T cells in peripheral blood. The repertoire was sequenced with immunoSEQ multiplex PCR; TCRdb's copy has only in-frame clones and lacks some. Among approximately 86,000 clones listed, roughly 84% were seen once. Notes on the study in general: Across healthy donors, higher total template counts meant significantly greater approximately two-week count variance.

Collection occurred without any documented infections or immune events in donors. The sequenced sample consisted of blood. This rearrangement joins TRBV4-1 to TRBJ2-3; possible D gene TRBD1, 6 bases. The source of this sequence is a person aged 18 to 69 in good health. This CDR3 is CASSQGTASKERKADTQYF. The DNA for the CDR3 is TGCGCCAGCAGCCAAGGGACAGCAAGTAAGGAGCGAAAGGCGGATACGCAGTATTTT.